This T cell receptor beta chain is drawn from a study of CDR3 diversity in severe acne. TCRdb itself ran the PCR reads through MiXCR, one entry per CDR3 protein. This table has some 90,000 distinct CDR3 sequences, under 55% appearing once. Per the germline V gene, CDR1 is SNHLY and CDR2 is FYNNEI. The V end was cut by 1 base, the J end by 3 bases, with 3 bases between. The CDR3 totals 12 residues. This clonotype showed up many times. The sequenced sample was blood. This sequence joins TRBV2 and TRBJ1-2; D unclear. The sequence came from a male donor with severe acne vulgaris. The CDR3 protein is CASSEGDYGYTF. For the CDR3, the DNA is TGTGCCAGCAGTGAAGGCGACTATGGCTACACCTTC.